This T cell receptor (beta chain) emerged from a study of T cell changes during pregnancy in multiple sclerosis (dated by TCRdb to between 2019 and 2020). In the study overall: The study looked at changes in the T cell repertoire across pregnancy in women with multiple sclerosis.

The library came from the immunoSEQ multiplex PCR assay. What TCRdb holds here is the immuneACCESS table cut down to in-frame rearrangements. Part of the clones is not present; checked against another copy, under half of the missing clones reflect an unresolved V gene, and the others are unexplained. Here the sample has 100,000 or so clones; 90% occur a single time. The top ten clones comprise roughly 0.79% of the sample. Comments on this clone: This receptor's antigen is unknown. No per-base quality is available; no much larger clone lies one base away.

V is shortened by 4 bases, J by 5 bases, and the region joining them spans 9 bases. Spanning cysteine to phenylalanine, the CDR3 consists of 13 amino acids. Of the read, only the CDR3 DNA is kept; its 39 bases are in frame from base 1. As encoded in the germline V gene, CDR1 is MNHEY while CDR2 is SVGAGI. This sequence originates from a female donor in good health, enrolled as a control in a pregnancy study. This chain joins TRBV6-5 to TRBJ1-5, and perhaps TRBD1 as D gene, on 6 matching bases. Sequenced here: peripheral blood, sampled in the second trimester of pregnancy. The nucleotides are TGTGCCAGCAGTTGGCAGGGGCATCAGCCCCAGCATTTT. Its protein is CASSWQGHQPQHF.